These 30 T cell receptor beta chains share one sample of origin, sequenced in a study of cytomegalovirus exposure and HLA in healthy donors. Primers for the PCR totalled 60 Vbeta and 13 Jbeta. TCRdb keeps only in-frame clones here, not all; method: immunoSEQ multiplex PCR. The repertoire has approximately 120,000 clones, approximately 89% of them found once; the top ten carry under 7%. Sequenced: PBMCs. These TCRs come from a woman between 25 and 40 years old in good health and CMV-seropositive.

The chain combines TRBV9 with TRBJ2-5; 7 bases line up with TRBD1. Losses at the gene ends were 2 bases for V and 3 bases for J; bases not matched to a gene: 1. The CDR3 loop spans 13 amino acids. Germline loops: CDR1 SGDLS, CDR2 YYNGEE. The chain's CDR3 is CASSVTGEETQYF. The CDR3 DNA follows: TGTGCCAGCAGCGTCACAGGGGAAGAGACCCAGTACTTC.

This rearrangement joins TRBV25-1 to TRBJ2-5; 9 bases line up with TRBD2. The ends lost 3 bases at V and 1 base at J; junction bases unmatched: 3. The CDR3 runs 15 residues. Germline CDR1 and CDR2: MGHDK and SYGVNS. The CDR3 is CASSDASGIQETQYF. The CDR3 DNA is TGTGCCAGCAGTGACGCTAGCGGGATCCAAGAGACCCAGTACTTC.

CDR3: CSALRGNTEAFF. The CDR3 nucleotides read TGCAGCGCTCTCCGGGGGAACACTGAAGCTTTCTTT. The gene calls are TRBV29-1 and TRBJ1-1; D is unresolved. Germline assignment: CDR1 SQVTM and CDR2 ANQGSEA. This CDR3 region has 12 residues. V shed 7 bases and J shed 1 base, with 10 bases lying between them. The full variable domain, with the rest looked up from reference TRBV29-1 and TRBJ1-1, is SAVISQKPSRDICQRGTSLTIQCQVDSQVTMMFWYRQQPGQSLTLIATANQGSEATYESGFVIDKFPISRPNLTFSTLTVSNMSPEDSSIYLCSALRGNTEAFFGQGTRLTVV.

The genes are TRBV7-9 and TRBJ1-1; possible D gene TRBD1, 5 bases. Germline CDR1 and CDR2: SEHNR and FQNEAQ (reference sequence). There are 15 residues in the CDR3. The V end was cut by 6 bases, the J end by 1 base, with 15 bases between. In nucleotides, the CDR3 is TGTGCCAGCAGGACGGGACTTATAGGGAACACTGAAGCTTTCTTT. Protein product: CASRTGLIGNTEAFF.

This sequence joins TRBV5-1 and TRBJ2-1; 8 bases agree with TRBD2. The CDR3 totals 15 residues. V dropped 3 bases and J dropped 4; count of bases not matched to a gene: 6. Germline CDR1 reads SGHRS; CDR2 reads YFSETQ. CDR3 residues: CASSYSGTTYNEQFF. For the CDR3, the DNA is TGCGCCAGCAGCTATAGCGGGACCACTTACAATGAGCAGTTCTTC.

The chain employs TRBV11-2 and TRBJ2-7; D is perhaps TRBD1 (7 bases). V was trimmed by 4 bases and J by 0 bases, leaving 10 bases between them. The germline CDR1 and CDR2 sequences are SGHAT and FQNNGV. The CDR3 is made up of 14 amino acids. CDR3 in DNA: TGTGCCAGCAGCTCAGGGGGGCACTCCTACGAGCAGTACTTC. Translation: CASSSGGHSYEQYF.

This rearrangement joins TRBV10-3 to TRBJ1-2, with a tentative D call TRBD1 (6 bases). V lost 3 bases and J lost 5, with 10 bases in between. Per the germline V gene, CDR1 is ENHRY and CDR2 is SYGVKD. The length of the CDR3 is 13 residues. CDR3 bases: TGTGCCATCAGTGACGGACAGTTATATGGCTACACCTTC. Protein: CAISDGQLYGYTF.

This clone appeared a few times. The CDR3: CASRRGTYEQYF. DNA of the CDR3: TGCGCCAGCAGGCGGGGAACCTACGAGCAGTACTTC. The chain employs TRBV4-1 and TRBJ2-7; D perhaps matches TRBD2 (6 bases). Germline V lookup: CDR1 MGHRA, CDR2 YSYEKL. V was clipped by 6 bases and J by 2 bases, with 8 bases between them. The CDR3 loop spans 12 amino acids.

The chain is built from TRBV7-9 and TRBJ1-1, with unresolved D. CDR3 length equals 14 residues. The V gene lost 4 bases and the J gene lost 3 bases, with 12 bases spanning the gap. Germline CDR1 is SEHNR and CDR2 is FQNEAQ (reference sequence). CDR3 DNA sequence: TGTGCCAGCAGCTCCGGAGCGGTGGACACTGAAGCTTTCTTT. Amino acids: CASSSGAVDTEAFF. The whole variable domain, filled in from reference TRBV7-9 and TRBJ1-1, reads DTGVSQNPRHKITKRGQNVTFRCDPISEHNRLYWYRQTLGQGPEFLTYFQNEAQLEKSRLLSDRFSAERPKGSFSTLEIQRTEQGDSAMYLCASSSGAVDTEAFFGQGTRLTVV.

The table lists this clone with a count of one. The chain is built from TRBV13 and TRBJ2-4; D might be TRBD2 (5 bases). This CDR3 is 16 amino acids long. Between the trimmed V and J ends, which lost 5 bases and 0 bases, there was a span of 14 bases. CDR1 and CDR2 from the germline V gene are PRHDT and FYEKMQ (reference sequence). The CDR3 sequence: CASSEMGALAKNIQYF. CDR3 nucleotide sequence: TGTGCCAGCAGCGAGATGGGAGCACTAGCCAAAAACATTCAGTACTTC.

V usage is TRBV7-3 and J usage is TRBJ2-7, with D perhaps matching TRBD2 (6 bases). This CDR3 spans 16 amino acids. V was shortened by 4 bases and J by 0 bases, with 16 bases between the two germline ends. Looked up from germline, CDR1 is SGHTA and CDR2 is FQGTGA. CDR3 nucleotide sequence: TGTGCCAGCAGCTCTTCGGGGGACTTGCCCTCCTACGAGCAGTACTTC. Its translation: CASSSSGDLPSYEQYF.

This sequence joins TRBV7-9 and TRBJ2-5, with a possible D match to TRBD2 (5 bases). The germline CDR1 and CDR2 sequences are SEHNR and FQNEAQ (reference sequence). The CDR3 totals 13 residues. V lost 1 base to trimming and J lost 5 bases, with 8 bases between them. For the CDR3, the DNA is TGTGCCAGCAGCTTAGGAGGGTGGGAGACCCAGTACTTC. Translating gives CASSLGGWETQYF. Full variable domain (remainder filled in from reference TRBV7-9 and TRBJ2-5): DTGVSQNPRHKITKRGQNVTFRCDPISEHNRLYWYRQTLGQGPEFLTYFQNEAQLEKSRLLSDRFSAERPKGSFSTLEIQRTEQGDSAMYLCASSLGGWETQYFGPGTRLLVL.

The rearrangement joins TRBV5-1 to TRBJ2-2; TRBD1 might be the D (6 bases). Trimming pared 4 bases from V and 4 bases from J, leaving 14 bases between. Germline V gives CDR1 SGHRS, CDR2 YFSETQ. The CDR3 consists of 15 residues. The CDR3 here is CASSLAGQLTGELFF. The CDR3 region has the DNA TGCGCCAGCAGCCTGGCCGGACAGCTCACCGGGGAGCTGTTTTTT.

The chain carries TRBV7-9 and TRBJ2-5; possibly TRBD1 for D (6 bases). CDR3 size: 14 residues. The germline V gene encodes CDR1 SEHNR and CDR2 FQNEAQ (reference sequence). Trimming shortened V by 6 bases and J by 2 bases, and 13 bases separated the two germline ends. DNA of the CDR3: TGTGCCAGCAGTCTCGTGGGGGCACAAGAGACCCAGTACTTC. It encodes CASSLVGAQETQYF.

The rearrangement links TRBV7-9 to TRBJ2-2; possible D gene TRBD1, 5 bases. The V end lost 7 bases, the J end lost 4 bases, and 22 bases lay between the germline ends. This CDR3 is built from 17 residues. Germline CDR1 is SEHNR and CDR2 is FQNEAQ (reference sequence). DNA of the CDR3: TGTGCCAGCACCCCCCCAGTCAAGGGGAACCCCACCGGGGAGCTGTTTTTT. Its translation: CASTPPVKGNPTGELFF.

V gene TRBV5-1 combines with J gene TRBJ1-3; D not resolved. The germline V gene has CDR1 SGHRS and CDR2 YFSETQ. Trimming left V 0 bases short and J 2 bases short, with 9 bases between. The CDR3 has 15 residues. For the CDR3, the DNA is TGCGCCAGCAGCTTGGGTTCGGGAACTGGAAACACCATATATTTT. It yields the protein CASSLGSGTGNTIYF.

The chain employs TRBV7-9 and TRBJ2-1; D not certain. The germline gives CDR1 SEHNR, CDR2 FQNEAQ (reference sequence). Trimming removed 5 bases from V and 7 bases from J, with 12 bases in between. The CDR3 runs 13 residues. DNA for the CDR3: TGTGCCAGCAGCCAACCACTCCCAAATGAGCAGTTCTTC. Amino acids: CASSQPLPNEQFF.

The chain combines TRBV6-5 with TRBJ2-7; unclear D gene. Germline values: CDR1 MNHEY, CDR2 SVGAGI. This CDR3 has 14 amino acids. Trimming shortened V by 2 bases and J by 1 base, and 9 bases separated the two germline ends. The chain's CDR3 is CASSYRSSSYEQYF. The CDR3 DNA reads TGTGCCAGCAGTTACAGATCCAGTTCCTACGAGCAGTACTTC.

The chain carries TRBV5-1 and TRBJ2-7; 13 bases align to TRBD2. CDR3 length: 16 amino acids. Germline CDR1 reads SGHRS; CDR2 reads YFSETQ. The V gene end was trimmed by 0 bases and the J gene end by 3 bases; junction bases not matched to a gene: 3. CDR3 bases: TGCGCCAGCAGCTTGGGGGGACTAGCGGGGCACTACGAGCAGTACTTC. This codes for CASSLGGLAGHYEQYF.

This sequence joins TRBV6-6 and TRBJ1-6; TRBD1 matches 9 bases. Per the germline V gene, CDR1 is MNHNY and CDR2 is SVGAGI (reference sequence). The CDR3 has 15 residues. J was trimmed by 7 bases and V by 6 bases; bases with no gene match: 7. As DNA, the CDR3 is TGTGCCAGCAGGACACAAGGGACAGGGAATTCACCCCTCCACTTT. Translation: CASRTQGTGNSPLHF.

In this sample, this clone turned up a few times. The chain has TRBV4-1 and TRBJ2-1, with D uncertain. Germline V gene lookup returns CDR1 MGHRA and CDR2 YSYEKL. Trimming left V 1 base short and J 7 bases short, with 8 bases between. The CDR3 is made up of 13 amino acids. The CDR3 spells CASSQVGLNEQFF. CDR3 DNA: TGCGCCAGCAGCCAAGTGGGCTTAAATGAGCAGTTCTTC.

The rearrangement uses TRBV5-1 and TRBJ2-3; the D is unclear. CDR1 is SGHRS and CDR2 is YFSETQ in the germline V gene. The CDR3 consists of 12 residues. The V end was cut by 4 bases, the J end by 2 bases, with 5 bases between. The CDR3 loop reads CASSQHTDTQYF. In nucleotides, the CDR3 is TGCGCCAGCAGCCAACACACAGATACGCAGTATTTT.

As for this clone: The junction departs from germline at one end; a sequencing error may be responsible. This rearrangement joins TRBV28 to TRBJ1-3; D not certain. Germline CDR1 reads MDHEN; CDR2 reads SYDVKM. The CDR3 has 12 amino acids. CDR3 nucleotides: TGTGCCAGCAGGTGGTTTGGAGACACCATATATTTT. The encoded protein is CASRWFGDTIYF. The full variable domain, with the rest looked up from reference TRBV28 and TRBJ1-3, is DVKVTQSSRYLVKRTGEKVFLECVQDMDHENMFWYRQDPGLGLRLIYFSYDVKMKEKGDIPEGYSVSREKKERFSLILESASTNQTSMYLCASRWFGDTIYFGEGSWLTVV.

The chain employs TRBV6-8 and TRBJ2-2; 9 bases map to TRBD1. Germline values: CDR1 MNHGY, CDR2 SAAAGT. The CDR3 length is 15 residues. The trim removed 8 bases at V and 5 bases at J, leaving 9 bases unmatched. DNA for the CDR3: TGTGCCAGCCCCCGGGACAGGGTAAGTACCGGGGAGCTGTTTTTT. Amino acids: CASPRDRVSTGELFF.

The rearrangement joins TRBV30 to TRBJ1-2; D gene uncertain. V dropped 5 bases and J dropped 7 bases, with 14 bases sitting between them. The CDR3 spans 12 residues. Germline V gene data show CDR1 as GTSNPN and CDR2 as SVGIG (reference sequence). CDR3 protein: CAWASSVGGYTF. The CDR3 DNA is TGTGCCTGGGCCTCAAGCGTCGGTGGCTACACCTTC.

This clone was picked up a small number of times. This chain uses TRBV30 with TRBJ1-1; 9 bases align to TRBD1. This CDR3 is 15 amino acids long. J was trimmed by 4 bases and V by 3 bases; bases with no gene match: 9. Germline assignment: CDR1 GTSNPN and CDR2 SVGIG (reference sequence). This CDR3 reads CAWREILTGGTEAFF. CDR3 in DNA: TGTGCCTGGAGAGAAATTCTGACAGGGGGCACTGAAGCTTTCTTT.

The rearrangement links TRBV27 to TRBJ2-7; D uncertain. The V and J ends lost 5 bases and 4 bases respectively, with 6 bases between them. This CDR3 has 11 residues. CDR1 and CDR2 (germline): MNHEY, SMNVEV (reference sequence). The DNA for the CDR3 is TGTGCCAGCAGTATCGGTTACGAGCAGTACTTC. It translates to CASSIGYEQYF.

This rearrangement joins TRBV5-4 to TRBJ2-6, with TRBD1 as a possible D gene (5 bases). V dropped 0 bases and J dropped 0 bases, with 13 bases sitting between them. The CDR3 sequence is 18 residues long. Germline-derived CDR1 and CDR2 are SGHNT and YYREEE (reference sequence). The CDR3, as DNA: TGTGCCAGCAGCTTGGGTTGGACATATAGCTCTGGGGCCAACGTCCTGACTTTC. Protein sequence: CASSLGWTYSSGANVLTF.

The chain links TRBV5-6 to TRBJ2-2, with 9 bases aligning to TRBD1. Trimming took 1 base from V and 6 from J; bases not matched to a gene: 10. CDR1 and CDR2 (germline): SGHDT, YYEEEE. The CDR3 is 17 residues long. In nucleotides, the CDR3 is TGTGCCAGCAGCTTGATAAGGACAGGGGTGTCAGCCGGGGAGCTGTTTTTT. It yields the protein CASSLIRTGVSAGELFF.

The CDR3 bases are TGCGCCAGCAGCTTGAACAGCGGGGCCGCGAACACCGGGGAGCTGTTTTTT. It codes for CASSLNSGAANTGELFF. The V gene is TRBV5-1, the J gene TRBJ2-2; 7 positions match TRBD2. The V gene's germline CDR1 is SGHRS and CDR2 YFSETQ. The CDR3 runs to 17 residues. V lost 1 base to trimming and J lost 0 bases; unmatched junction nucleotides: 6.